The TCR beta chain under discussion was sequenced for a study of tumor-infiltrating lymphocytes in localized non-small cell lung cancer. Study details: Resected tumor was paired with non-adjacent uninvolved lung from the same patient.

A remark on this clone: What it recognizes is unknown.

Generated by immunoSEQ multiplex PCR, the TCRdb table keeps only in-frame clones and is missing some. The data show over 10,000 clones, around 74% seen once. Study conclusions and caveats: Only some patients had TCR sequencing, depending on available tissue. Compared with uninvolved lung, tumors showed higher T cell infiltration by TCRbeta sequencing. Different pieces of the same tissue went to different assays, confounding technical variation with intratumor heterogeneity.

Germline lookup yields CDR1 SGHVS and CDR2 FNYEAQ. With 5 bases removed from V and 3 bases from J, the gap between germline ends came to 11 bases. This CDR3 is 13 amino acids long. This sequence originates from a human donor with non-small cell lung cancer. The chain recombines TRBV7-6 with TRBJ2-7; the D gene is possibly TRBD2 (5 bases). Material for sequencing was uninvolved lung tissue not adjacent to the tumor. The CDR3 reads CASSRRGLYEQYF. Written as DNA, the CDR3 is TGTGCCAGCAGCCGCAGAGGGCTCTACGAGCAGTACTTC. The full variable domain, rest sourced from reference TRBV7-6 and TRBJ2-7, is GAGVSQSPRYKVTKRGQDVALRCDPISGHVSLYWYRQALGQGPEFLTYFNYEAQQDKSGLPNDRFSAERPEGSISTLTIQRTEQRDSAMYRCASSRRGLYEQYFGPGTRLTVT.